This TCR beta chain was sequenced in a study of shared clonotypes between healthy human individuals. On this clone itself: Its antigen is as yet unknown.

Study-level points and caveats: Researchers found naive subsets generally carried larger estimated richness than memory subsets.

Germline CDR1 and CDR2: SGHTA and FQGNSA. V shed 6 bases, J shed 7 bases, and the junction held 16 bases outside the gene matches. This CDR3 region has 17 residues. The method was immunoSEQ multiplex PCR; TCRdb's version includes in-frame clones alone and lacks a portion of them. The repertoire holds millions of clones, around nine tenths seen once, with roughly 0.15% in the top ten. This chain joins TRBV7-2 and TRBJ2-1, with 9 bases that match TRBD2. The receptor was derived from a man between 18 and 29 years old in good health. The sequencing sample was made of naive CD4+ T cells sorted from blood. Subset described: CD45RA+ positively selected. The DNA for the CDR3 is TGTGCCAGCAGTCCCGTGGCTAGCGGGAATTTATTAAATGAGCAGTTCTTC. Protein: CASSPVASGNLLNEQFF.